This TCR beta chain came from a study of molecular identifiers for immune sequencing clone quantification. The overall study: Sequencing covered four of five parts into which replicate RNA from roughly 20,000 or 100,000 naive CD8 cells was split.

This clonotype turned up a few times. Naive CD8 T cells underwent sorting with the CD8+CD4-CCR7+CD45RA+ definition. Losses at the gene ends were 7 bases for V and 5 bases for J; bases not matched to a gene: 14. This CDR3 contains 16 residues. Both previously described methods and listed TCR primers were employed to make bulk TCR libraries. TCRdb itself ran the PCR reads through MiXCR, one entry per CDR3 protein. The repertoire holds roughly 90,000 distinct CDR3 sequences, with nearly 25% as singletons. The receptor comes from a human donor in good health. Some libraries in this study had Jurkat cell RNA spiked in. The chain employs TRBV12-3 or TRBV12-4 and TRBJ2-3, with 8 bases fitting TRBD2. Sequencing used naive CD8+ T cells from blood, with Jurkat cell RNA spiked in. The subset is: FACS-sorted CD8+CD4-CCR7+CD45RA+ naive T cells. The CDR3 DNA sequence: TGTGCCAGCAACCCTCTGGGGGCTAGCGGGCGAGATACGCAGTATTTT. This translates into CASNPLGASGRDTQYF.